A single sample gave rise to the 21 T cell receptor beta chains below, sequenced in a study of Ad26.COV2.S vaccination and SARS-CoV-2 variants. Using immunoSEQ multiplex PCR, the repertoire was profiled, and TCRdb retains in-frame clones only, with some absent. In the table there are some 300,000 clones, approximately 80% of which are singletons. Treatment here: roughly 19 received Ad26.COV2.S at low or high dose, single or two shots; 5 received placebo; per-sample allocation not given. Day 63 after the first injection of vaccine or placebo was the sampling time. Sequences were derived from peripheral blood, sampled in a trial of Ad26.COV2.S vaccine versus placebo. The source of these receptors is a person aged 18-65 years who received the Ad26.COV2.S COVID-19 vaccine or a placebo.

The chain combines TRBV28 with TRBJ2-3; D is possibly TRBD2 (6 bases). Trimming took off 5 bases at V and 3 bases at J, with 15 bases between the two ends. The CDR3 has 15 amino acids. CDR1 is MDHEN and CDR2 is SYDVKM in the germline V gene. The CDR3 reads CASSGTLPRTDTQYF. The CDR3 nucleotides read TGTGCCAGCAGTGGGACTCTCCCCCGTACAGATACGCAGTATTTT.

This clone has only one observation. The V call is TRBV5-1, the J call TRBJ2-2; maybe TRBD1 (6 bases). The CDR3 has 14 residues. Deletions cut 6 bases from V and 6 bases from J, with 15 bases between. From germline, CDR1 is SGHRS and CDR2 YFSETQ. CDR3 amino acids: CASNPVGGSGELFF. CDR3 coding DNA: TGCGCCAGCAACCCGGTAGGGGGATCCGGGGAGCTGTTTTTT.

CDR3 region: CASSFYVGSNTGELFF. The CDR3 bases are TGTGCCAGCAGCTTTTACGTGGGATCAAACACCGGGGAGCTGTTTTTT. The chain joins TRBV7-9 to TRBJ2-2; D not resolved. Germline lookup yields CDR1 SEHNR and CDR2 FQNEAQ (reference sequence). The CDR3 has 16 amino acids. V dropped 3 bases and J dropped 2 bases, with 13 bases sitting between them.

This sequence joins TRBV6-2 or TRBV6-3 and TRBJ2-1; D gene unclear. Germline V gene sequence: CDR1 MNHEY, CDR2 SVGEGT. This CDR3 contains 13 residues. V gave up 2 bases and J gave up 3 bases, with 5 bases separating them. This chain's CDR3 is CASSYNSYNEQFF. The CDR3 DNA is TGTGCCAGCAGTTACAACAGCTACAATGAGCAGTTCTTC.

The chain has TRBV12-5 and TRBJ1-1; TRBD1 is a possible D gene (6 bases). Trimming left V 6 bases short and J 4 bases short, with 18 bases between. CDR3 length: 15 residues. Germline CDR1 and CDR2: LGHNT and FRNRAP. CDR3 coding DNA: TGTGCTAGTGGCCGAGGGGGGACCGGCGGCACTGAAGCTTTCTTT. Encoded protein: CASGRGGTGGTEAFF.

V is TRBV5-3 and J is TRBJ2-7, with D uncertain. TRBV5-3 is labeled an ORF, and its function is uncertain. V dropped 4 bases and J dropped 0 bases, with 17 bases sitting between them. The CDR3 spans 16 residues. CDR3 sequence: CARSPDGEESSYEQYF. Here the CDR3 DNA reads TGTGCCAGAAGCCCAGATGGCGAGGAGAGCTCCTACGAGCAGTACTTC.

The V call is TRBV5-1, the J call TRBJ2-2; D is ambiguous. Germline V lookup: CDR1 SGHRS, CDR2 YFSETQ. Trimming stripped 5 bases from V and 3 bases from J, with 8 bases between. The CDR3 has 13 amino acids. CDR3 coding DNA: TGCGCCAGCAGACCTAGGGACACCGGGGAGCTGTTTTTT. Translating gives CASRPRDTGELFF.

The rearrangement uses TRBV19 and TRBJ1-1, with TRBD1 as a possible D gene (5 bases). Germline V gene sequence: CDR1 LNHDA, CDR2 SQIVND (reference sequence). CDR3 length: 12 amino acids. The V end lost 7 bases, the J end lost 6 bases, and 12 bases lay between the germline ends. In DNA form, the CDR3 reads TGTGCCAGTACCGGCGGACACCCTGAAGCTTTCTTT. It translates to CASTGGHPEAFF.

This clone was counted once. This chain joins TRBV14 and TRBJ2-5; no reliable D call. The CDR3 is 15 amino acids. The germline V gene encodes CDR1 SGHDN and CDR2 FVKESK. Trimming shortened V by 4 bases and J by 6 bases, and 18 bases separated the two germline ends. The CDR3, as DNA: TGTGCCAGCAGCCCCGGAATGTACTCTTTGAAGACCCAGTACTTC. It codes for CASSPGMYSLKTQYF.

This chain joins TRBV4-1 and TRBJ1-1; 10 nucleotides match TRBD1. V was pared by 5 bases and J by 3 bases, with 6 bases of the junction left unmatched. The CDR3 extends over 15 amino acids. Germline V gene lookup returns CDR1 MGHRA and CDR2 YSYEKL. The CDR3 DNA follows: TGCGCCAGCAGCTTACCCGGGACAGGGGACACTGAAGCTTTCTTT. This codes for CASSLPGTGDTEAFF.

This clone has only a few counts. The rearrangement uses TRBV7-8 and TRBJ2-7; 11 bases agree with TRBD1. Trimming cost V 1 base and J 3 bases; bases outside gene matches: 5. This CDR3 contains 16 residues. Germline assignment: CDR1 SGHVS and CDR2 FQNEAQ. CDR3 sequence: CASSLVRTGGFYEQYF. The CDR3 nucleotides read TGTGCCAGCAGCTTAGTTCGGACAGGGGGCTTCTACGAGCAGTACTTC.

In nucleotides, the CDR3 is TGTGCCAGCCTGCGAAACCGGGACAGGCCCTACAATGAGCAGTTCTTC. This encodes CASLRNRDRPYNEQFF. This sequence joins TRBV5-6 and TRBJ2-1; 8 bases align to TRBD1. With V trimmed by 7 bases and J by 2 bases, 11 bases remained unmatched. The CDR3 loop spans 16 amino acids. The V gene's germline CDR1 is SGHDT and CDR2 YYEEEE.

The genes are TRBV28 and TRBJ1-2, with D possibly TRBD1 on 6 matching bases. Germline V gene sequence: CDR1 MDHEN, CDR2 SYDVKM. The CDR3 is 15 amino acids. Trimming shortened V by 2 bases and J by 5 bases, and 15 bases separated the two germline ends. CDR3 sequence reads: CASSLAGGPFYGYTF. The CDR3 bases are TGTGCCAGCAGTTTAGCCGGGGGCCCCTTTTATGGCTACACCTTC.

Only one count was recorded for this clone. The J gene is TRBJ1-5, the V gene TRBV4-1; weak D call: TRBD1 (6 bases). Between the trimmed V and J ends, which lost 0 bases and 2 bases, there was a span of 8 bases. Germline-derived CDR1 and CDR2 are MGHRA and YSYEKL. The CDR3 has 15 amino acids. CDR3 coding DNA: TGCGCCAGCAGCCAAGAACGGGGGCGCAATCAGCCCCAGCATTTT. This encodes CASSQERGRNQPQHF.

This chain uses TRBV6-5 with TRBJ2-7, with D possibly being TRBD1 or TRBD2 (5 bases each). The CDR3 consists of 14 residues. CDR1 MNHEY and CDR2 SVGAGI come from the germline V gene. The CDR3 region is CASRYHRGKRGAYV. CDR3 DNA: TGTGCCAGCAGATACCACAGAGGAAAGAGAGGGGCTTATGTC.

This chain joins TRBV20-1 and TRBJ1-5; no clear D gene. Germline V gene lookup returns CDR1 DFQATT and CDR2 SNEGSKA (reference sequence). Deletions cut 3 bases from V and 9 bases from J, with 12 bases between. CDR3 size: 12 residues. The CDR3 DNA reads TGCAGTGCTAGTTCTCCCAAGGGGCCCCAGCATTTT. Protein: CSASSPKGPQHF.

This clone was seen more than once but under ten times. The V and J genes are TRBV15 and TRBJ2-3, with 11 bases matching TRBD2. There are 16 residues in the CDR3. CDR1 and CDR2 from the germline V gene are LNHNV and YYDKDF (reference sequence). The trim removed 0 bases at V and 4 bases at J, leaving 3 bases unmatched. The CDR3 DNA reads TGTGCCACCAGCAGAGAACGACTAGCGGGGTCAGATACGCAGTATTTT. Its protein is CATSRERLAGSDTQYF.

The CDR3 is CSARGVAAVHLKNIQYF. DNA for the CDR3: TGCAGCGCCCGGGGGGTGGCAGCGGTCCATCTTAAAAACATTCAGTACTTC. The J gene is TRBJ2-4, the V gene TRBV29-1, with TRBD2 matching over 7 bases. The germline CDR1 and CDR2 sequences are SQVTM and ANQGSEA. The V gene end was trimmed by 7 bases and the J gene end by 4 bases; junction bases not matched to a gene: 19. This CDR3 region has 17 residues.

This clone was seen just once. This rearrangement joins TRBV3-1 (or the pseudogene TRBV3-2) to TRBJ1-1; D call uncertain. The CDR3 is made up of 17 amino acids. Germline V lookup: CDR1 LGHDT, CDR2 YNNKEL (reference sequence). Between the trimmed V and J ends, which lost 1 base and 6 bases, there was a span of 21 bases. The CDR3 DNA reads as TGTGCCAGCAGCCAAGGGGTACCTGGCAGGCCAGGTGCTGAAGCTTTCTTT. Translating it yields CASSQGVPGRPGAEAFF.

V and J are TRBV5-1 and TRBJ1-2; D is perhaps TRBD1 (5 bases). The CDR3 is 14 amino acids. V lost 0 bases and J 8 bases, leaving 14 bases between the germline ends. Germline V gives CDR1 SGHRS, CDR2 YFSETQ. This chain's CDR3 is CASSLAGRASGYTF. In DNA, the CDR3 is TGCGCCAGCAGCTTGGCCGGCAGGGCGAGCGGCTACACCTTC.

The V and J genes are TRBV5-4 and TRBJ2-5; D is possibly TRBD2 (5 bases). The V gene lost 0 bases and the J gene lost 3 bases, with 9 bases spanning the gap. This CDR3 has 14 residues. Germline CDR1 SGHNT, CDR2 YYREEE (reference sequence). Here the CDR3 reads CASSLEFGKETQYF. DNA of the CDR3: TGTGCCAGCAGCTTGGAGTTCGGGAAAGAGACCCAGTACTTC. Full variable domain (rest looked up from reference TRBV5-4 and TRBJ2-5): ETGVTQSPTHLIKTRGQQVTLRCSSQSGHNTVSWYQQALGQGPQFIFQYYREEENGRGNFPPRFSGLQFPNYSSELNVNALELDDSALYLCASSLEFGKETQYFGPGTRLLVL.